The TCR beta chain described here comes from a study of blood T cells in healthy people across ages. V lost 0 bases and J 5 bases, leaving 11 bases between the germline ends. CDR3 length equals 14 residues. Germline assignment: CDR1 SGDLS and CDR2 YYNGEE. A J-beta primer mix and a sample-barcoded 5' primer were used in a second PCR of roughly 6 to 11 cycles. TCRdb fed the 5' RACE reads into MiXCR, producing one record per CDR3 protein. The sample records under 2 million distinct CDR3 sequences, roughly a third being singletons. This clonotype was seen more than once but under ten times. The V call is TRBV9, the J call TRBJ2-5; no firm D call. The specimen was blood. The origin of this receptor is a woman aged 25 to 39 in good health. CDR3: CASSVAVAWETQYF. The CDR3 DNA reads TGTGCCAGCAGCGTAGCAGTCGCGTGGGAGACCCAGTACTTC.